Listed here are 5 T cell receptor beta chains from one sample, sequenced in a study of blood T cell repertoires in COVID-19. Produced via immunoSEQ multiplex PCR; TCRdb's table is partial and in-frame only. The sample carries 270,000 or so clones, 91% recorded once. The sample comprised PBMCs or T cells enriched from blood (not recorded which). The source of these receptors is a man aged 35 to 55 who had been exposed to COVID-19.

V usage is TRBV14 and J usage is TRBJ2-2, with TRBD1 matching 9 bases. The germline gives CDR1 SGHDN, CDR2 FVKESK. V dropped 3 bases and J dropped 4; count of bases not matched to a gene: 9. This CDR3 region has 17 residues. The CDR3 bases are TGTGCCAGCAGCCACCGGACAGGGGTCTTCCCCACCGGGGAGCTGTTTTTT. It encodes CASSHRTGVFPTGELFF.

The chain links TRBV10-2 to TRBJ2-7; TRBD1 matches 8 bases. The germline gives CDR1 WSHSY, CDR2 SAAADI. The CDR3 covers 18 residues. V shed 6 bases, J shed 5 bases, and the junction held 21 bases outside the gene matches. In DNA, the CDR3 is TGCGCCAGCAGGCCCAGGGGGCTTAGGGACTCCACACCGAACGAGCAGTACTTC. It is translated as CASRPRGLRDSTPNEQYF.

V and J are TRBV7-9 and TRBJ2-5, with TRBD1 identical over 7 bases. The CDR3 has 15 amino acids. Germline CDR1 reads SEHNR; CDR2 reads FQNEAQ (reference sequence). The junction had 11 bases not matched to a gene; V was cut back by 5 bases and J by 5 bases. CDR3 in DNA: TGTGCCAGCAGCAACCGACAGGGTAGGATTGAGACCCAGTACTTC. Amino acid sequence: CASSNRQGRIETQYF.

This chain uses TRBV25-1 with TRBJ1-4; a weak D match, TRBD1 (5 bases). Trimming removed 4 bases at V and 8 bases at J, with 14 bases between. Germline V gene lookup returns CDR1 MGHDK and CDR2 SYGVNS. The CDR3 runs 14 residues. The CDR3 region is CASSVWQGGEKLFF. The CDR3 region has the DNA TGTGCCAGCAGTGTATGGCAGGGAGGGGAAAAACTGTTTTTT. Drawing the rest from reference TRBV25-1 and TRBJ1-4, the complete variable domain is EADIYQTPRYLVIGTGKKITLECSQTMGHDKMYWYQQDPGMELHLIHYSYGVNSTEKGDLSSESTVSRIRTEHFPLTLESARPSHTSQYLCASSVWQGGEKLFFGSGTQLSVL.

The CDR3 DNA follows: TGTGCCAGCAGTTTATCGATTCTACGCGCAGATACGCAGTATTTT. It codes for CASSLSILRADTQYF. V is TRBV27 and J is TRBJ2-3, with D unclear. The germline CDR1 and CDR2 sequences are MNHEY and SMNVEV (reference sequence). This CDR3 has 15 residues. Trimming removed 0 bases at V and 4 bases at J, with 11 bases between.